Listed below are T cell receptor beta chains from one sample, sequenced in a study of memory CD8 T cells in hepatitis C reinfection. Assay used: immunoSEQ multiplex PCR; TCRdb lists only in-frame clones, some missing. Of some 50,000 clones in the sample, nearly 90% were seen once. The specimen sequenced was naive CD8+ T cells sorted from blood. The receptor set was obtained from a man aged 18-30 years with hepatitis C virus infection. CDR3s include the opening cysteine and the closing phenylalanine or tryptophan. The D gene is left open where the match is weak.

j_gene | d_gene | v_gene | len | CDR3nt | CDR3aa
TRBJ1-1 | . | TRBV6-5 | 13 | TGTGCCAGCAGGGGGAGGGTAAACACTGAAGCTTTCTTT | CASRGRVNTEAFF
TRBJ2-1 | . | TRBV5-1 | 17 | TGCGCCAGCAGCTTGGATCCCGGAGGGGCCCTTTACAATGAGCAGTTCTTC | CASSLDPGGALYNEQFF
TRBJ2-7 | TRBD1 | TRBV5-1 | 15 | TGCGCCAGCAGCTTGGTGCAGGGGGATTCCTACGAGCAGTACTTC | CASSLVQGDSYEQYF
TRBJ2-3 | TRBD1 | TRBV10-3 | 16 | TGTGCCATCAGTGAGAGTCCGGGACAGGGCACAGATACGCAGTATTTT | CAISESPGQGTDTQYF
TRBJ2-3 | . | TRBV5-4 | 14 | TGTGCCAGCAGCTTGCTAGAAAACACAGATACGCAGTATTTT | CASSLLENTDTQYF
TRBJ1-2 | . | TRBV30 | 12 | TGTGCCTGGATGGACTATAACTATGGCTACACCTTC | CAWMDYNYGYTF
TRBJ2-1 | TRBD2 | TRBV7-2 | 17 | TGTGCCAGCAGCTTAGCTAGGAGCGGGAGGGTCTACAATGAGCAGTTCTTC | CASSLARSGRVYNEQFF
TRBJ1-5 | . | TRBV23-1 | 17 | TGCGCCAGCAGTCACCCCGGGGGGGCGGGGGAGAATCAGCCCCAGCATTTT | CASSHPGGAGENQPQHF
TRBJ2-3 | . | TRBV7-9 | 15 | TGTGCCAGCAGCCCACAGGGTGATAGCACAGATACGCAGTATTTT | CASSPQGDSTDTQYF
TRBJ1-1 | TRBD1 | TRBV28 | 14 | TGTGCCAGCAGTGTGACAGGGCTATGGACTGAAGCTTTCTTT | CASSVTGLWTEAFF
TRBJ2-5 | . | TRBV28 | 16 | TGTGCCAGCAGTCCGGGACTTAATAGCGTACAAGAGACCCAGTACTTC | CASSPGLNSVQETQYF
TRBJ2-5 | . | TRBV11-2 | 13 | TGTGCCAGCAGCAAGGGACTGCAAGAGACCCAGTACTTC | CASSKGLQETQYF
TRBJ2-2 | . | TRBV4-3 | 14 | TGCGCCAGCAGCCAAGATAGGGGTACCGGGGAGCTGTTTTTT | CASSQDRGTGELFF
TRBJ2-2 | TRBD2 | TRBV2 | 16 | TGTGCCAGCATTAGACTAGCGGGAGGGAACACCGGGGAGCTGTTTTTT | CASIRLAGGNTGELFF
TRBJ1-3 | TRBD1 | TRBV7-8 | 14 | TGTGCCAGCAGCCCAGGGGGTTCTGGAAACACCATATATTTT | CASSPGGSGNTIYF
TRBJ2-5 | . | TRBV11-2 | 14 | TGTGCCAGCAGCTTAGCAGCGCGGGCGGAGACCCAGTACTTC | CASSLAARAETQYF
TRBJ1-6 | TRBD1 | TRBV19 | 14 | TGTGCCAGTAGTCTAGAGACAGGGACGTCACCCCTCCACTTT | CASSLETGTSPLHF
TRBJ2-2 | . | TRBV4-3 | 16 | TGCGCCAGCAGCCAAGAAGGACGGGGTCGCACCGGGGAGCTGTTTTTT | CASSQEGRGRTGELFF
TRBJ2-3 | . | TRBV7-2 | 19 | TGTGCCAGCAGCTTCGCACCCGGGGAGGGGGGGCCGTGGACAGATACGCAGTATTTT | CASSFAPGEGGPWTDTQYF
TRBJ2-6 | . | TRBV7-9 | 17 | TGTGCCAGCAGCTTGTGGGGGCGCGAGTATGGGGCCAACGTCCTGACTTTC | CASSLWGREYGANVLTF
TRBJ1-1 | . | TRBV11-2 | 18 | TGTGTCAGCAGCTTATTGATAGAATTACAGGGATTTGGGACTGAAGCTTTCTTT | CVSSLLIELQGFGTEAFF
TRBJ2-5 | TRBD2 | TRBV28 | 14 | TGTGCCAGCAGCTCGGCTAGCGGGATGAAGACCCAGTACTTC | CASSSASGMKTQYF
TRBJ2-7 | . | TRBV27 | 14 | TGTGCCAGCAGTGATATAAGTAGGGGAAACGAGCAGTACTTC | CASSDISRGNEQYF
TRBJ2-2 | TRBD2 | TRBV4-1 | 17 | TGCGCCAGCAGCCCCGGAGGTAGCGGGAGTTCCACCGGGGAGCTGTTTTTT | CASSPGGSGSSTGELFF
TRBJ2-1 | TRBD2 | TRBV19 | 15 | TGTGCCAGTAGTATCTCTAGCGGGGTGTACAATGAGCAGTTCTTC | CASSISSGVYNEQFF